This T cell receptor (beta chain) comes out of a study of blood T cell repertoires in COVID-19 (dated by TCRdb to the early 2020s). Background for the entire study: Samples from collaborators originated in the United States, Italy and Spain and spanned both the acute and convalescent phases of COVID-19. The dataset comprised deeply sampled blood TCRbeta repertoires from subjects exposed to, actively infected with, or recovered from COVID-19. The material from the prospective study consisted of cDNA or gDNA derived from T cells, B-cell-depleted T cells, or PBMCs. The samples were drawn from the first 160 participants of the ongoing ImmuneRACE study and from 950 to 1,500 subjects provided by 6 global collaborators. HLA class I and class II types, where available, came from metadata supplied by the sample provider rather than from assay-based typing. Sample metadata almost always included a de-identified subject ID, COVID-19 status, age in years and sex. The repertoires were released in a freely available public database intended as a resource for research on the immune response to SARS-CoV-2.

TCRbeta CDR3 regions were amplified from genomic DNA using the immunoSEQ Assay, a bias-controlled multiplex PCR. The original methods were these. The number of nucleated cells in each sample was estimated by amplification of reference gene primers within the assay. To quantify the absolute abundance of each unique TCRbeta CDR3 rearrangement, sequence reads were collapsed and filtered. Productive Simpson clonality was computed per sample as the square root of Simpson's diversity index over productive rearrangements. TCRdb took over this immuneACCESS table, retaining in-frame rearrangements with V and J assigned. Such tables are incomplete; in checked studies, under half of the missing clones stem from an unresolved V gene, and the remainder is unexplained. V and J calls plus clone size are reproduced from that table; the DNA served to infer D and trimming. The sample table lists about 170,000 clones, about 86% of them with a count of one. The ten largest clonotypes hold over 9.5% of the sample.

Concerning this clone: The target of this receptor is not known. One base away there is no much larger clone; base qualities are not given.

From cysteine to phenylalanine, the CDR3 is 13 amino acids long. The sequence is cut down to CDR3 DNA, 39 bases in frame from base 1. CDR1 and CDR2 were assigned from the germline V gene as SGDLS and YYNGEE. At the junction V is shortened by 0 bases and J by 8 bases, with 11 bases in between. One collaborating source in Seattle enrolled patients while the patients were actively infected and followed the patients over time throughout the course of disease. Whole blood was collected in K2EDTA tubes by collaborating institutions according to the institutions' own protocols. For TCRbeta analysis, collaborators shipped samples in one of three forms: frozen whole blood, isolated PBMCs, or DNA extracted from either of those sample types. General conclusions and limits of the study: How much clinical and demographic metadata was included differed by source and by participant, and the metadata was provided uncurated.

The receptor was derived from a woman aged 55-75 years with COVID-19, enrolled during active disease. Specimen: peripheral blood. The chain is encoded by TRBV9 joined to TRBJ1-2; tentative D gene TRBD1, with 6 bases matching. The sequence in DNA is TGTGCCAGCAGCGTAGACAGGGTGATGGGCTACACCTTC. The resulting protein is CASSVDRVMGYTF.